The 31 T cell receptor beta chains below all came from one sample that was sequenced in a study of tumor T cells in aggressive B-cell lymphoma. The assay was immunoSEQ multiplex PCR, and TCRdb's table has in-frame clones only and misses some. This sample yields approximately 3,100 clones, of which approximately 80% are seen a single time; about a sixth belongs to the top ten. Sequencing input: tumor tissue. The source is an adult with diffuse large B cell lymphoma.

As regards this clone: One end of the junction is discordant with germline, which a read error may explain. The CDR3 protein is CASSQEWGGGLDYQETQYF. The CDR3, as DNA: TGCGCCAGCAGCCAAGAGTGGGGCGGGGGCCTTGATTACCAAGAGACCCAATACTTC. V is TRBV4-1 and J is TRBJ2-5; D possibly corresponds to TRBD2 (7 bases). The CDR3 contains 19 residues. From germline, CDR1 is MGHRA and CDR2 YSYEKL.

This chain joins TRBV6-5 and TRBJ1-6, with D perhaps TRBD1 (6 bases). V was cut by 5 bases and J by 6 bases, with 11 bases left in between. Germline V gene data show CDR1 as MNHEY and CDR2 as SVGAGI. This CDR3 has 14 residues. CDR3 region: CASSVGQPNSPLHF. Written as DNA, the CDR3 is TGTGCCAGCAGTGTTGGACAGCCTAATTCACCCCTCCACTTT.

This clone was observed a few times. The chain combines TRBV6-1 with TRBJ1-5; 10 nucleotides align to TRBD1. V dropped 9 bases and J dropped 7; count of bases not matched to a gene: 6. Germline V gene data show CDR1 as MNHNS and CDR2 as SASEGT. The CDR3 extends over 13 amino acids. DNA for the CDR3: TGTGCCAGTTACGCGGACAGGGGGCAGCCCCAGCATTTT. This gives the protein CASYADRGQPQHF.

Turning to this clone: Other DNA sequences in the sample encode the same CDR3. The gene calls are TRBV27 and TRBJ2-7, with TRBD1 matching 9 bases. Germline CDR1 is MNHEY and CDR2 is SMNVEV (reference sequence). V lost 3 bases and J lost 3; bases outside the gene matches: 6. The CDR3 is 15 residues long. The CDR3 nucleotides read TGTGCCAGCAGTTTGACCGGGACAGGGTTCTACGAGCAGTACTTC. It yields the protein CASSLTGTGFYEQYF.

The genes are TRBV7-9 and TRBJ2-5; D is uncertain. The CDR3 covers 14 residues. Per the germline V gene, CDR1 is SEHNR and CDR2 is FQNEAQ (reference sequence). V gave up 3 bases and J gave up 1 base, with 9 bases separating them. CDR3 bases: TGTGCCAGCAGCTTGGTCACAATCCAAGAGACCCAGTACTTC. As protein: CASSLVTIQETQYF.

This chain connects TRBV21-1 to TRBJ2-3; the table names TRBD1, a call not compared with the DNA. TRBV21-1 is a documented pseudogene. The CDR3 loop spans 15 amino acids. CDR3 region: CASRDATGGTDTQYF. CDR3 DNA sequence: TGTGCCAGCCGAGATGCGACAGGGGGCACAGATACGCAGTATTTT.

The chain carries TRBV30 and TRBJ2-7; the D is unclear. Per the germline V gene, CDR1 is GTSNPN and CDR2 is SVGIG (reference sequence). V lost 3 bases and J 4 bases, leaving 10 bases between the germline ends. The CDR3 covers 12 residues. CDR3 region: CAWRFDQYEQYF. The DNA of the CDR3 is TGTGCCTGGAGATTCGATCAGTACGAGCAGTACTTC.

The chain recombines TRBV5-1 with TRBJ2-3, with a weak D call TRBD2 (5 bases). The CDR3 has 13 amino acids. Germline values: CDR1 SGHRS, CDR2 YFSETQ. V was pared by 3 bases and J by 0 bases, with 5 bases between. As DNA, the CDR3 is TGCGCCAGCAGCTGGACTAGCACAGATACGCAGTATTTT. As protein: CASSWTSTDTQYF.

The CDR3 loop reads CASRRGGTGQNYGYTF. The CDR3 DNA reads TGTGCCAGCAGGAGAGGCGGGACAGGCCAGAATTATGGCTACACCTTC. The chain links TRBV27 to TRBJ1-2; 8 positions agree with TRBD1. The V gene's germline CDR1 is MNHEY and CDR2 SMNVEV (reference sequence). J was trimmed by 5 bases and V by 6 bases; bases with no gene match: 14. This CDR3 is built from 16 residues.

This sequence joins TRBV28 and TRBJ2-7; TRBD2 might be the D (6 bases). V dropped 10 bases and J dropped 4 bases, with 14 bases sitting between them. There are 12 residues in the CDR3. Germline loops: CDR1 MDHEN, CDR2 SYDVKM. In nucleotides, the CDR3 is TGTGCCACCCTACTAGCAGGGTACGAGCAGTACTTC. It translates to CATLLAGYEQYF.

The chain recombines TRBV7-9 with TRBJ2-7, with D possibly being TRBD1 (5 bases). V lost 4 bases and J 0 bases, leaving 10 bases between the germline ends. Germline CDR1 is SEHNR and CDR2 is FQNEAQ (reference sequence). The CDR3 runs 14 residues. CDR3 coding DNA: TGTGCCAGCAGCTCGACAGCGAGCTCCTACGAGCAGTACTTC. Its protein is CASSSTASSYEQYF.

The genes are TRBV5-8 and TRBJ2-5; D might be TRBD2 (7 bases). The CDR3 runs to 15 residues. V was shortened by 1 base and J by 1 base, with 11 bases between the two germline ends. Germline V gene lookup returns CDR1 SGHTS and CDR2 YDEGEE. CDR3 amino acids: CASSLIGGPQETQYF. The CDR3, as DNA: TGTGCCAGCAGCTTGATCGGGGGGCCCCAAGAGACCCAGTACTTC.

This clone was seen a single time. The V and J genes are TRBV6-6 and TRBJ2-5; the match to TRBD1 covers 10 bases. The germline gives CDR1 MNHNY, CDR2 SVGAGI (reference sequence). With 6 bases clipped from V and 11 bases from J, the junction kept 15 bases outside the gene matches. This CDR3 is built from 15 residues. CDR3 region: CASRSTDRGPGEQYF. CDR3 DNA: TGTGCCAGCAGGTCCACCGACAGGGGGCCGGGTGAGCAGTACTTC.

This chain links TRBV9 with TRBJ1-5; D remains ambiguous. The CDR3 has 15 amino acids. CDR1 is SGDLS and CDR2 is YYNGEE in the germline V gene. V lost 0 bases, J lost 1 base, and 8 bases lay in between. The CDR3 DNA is TGTGCCAGCAGCGTAGGGCCCGCCAGCAATCAGCCCCAGCATTTT. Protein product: CASSVGPASNQPQHF.

The CDR3 DNA is TGTGCCAGCAGGGGAGAGGGAACTGAAGCTTTCTTT. Residues: CASRGEGTEAFF. The V call is TRBV6-4, the J call TRBJ1-1, with D uncertain. Trimming cost V 6 bases and J 5 bases, with 10 bases left between them. CDR3 size: 12 residues. The germline V gene has CDR1 MRHNA and CDR2 SNTAGT.

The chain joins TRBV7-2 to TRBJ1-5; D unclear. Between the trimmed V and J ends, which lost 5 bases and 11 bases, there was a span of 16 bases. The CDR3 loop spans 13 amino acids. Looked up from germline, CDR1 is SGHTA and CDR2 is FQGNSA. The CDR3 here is CASSAVRGGTQHF. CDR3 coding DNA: TGTGCCAGCAGCGCGGTTCGGGGAGGGACCCAGCATTTT.

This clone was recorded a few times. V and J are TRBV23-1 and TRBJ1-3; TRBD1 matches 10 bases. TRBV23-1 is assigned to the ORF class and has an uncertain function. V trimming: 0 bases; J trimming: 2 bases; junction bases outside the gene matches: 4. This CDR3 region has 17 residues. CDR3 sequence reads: CASSQSGTGAPGNTIYF. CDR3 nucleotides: TGCGCCAGCAGTCAATCCGGGACAGGGGCTCCTGGAAACACCATATATTTT.

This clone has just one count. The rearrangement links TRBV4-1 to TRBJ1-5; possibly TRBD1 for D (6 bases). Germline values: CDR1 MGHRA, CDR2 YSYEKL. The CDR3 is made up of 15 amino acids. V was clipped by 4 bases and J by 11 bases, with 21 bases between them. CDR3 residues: CASSPLGGSSQSQHF. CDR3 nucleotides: TGCGCCAGCAGCCCCCTTGGGGGCTCAAGCCAGTCCCAGCATTTT.

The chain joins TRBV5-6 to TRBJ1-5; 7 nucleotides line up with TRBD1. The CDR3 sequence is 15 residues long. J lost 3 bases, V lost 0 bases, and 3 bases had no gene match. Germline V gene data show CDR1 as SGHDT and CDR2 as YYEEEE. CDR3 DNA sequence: TGTGCCAGCAGCTTGGGGGGGACAGTCAATCAGCCCCAGCATTTT. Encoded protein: CASSLGGTVNQPQHF.

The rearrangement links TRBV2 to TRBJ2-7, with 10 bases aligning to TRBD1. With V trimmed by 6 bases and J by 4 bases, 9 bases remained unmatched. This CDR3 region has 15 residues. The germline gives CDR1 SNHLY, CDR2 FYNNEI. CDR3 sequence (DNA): TGTGCCAGCAGCGGCGGGACAGGGGCGAATTACGAGCAGTACTTC. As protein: CASSGGTGANYEQYF.

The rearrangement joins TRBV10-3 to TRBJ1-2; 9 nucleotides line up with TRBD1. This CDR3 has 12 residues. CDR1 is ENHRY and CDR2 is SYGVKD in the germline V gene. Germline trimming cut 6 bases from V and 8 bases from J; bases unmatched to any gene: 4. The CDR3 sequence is CAIRGTGQGYTF. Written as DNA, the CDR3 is TGTGCCATCAGGGGGACAGGGCAAGGCTACACCTTC.

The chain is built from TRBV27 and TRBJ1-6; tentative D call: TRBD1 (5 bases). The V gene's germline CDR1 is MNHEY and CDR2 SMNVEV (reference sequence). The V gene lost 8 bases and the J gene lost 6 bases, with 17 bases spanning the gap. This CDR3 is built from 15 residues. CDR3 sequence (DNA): TGTGCCAGCTCCCGCCGAAGGGGTGCTAATTCACCCCTCCACTTT. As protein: CASSRRRGANSPLHF.

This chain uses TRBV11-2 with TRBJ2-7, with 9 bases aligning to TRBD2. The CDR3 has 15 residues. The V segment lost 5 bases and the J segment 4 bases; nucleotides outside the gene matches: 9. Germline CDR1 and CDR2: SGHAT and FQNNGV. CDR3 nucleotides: TGTGCCAGCAGCCCAGTAGGGACTAGCAGATACGAGCAGTACTTC. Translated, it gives CASSPVGTSRYEQYF.

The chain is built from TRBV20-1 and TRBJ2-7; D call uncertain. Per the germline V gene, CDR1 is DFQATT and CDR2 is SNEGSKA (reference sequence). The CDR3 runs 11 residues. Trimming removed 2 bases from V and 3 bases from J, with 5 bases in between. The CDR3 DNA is TGCAGTGCTAGAATCCTCTACGAGCAGTACTTC. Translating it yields CSARILYEQYF.

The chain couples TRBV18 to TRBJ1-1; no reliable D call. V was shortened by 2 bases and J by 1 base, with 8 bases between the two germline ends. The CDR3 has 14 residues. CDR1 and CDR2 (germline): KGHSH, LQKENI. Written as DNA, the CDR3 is TGTGCCAGCTCACCAGGGCTGTCGAACACTGAAGCTTTCTTT. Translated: CASSPGLSNTEAFF.

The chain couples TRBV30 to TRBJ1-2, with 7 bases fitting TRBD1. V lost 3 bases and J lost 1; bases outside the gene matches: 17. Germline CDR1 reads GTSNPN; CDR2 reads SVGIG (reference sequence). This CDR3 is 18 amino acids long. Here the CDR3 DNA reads TGTGCCTGGAGCCCCCCCCAAACGACAGGGAGAAGTAACTATGGCTACACCTTC. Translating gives CAWSPPQTTGRSNYGYTF.

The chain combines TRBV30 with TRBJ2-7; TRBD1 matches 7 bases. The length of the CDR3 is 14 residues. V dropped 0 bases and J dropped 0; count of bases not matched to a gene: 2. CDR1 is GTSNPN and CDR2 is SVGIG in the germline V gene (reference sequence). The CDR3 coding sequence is TGTGCCTGGAGTGTAGGGGGCAGCTCCTACGAGCAGTACTTC. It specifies CAWSVGGSSYEQYF.

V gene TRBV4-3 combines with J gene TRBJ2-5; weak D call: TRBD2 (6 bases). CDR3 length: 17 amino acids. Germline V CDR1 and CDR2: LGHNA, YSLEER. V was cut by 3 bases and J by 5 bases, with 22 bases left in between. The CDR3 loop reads CASSQKRTGGAGETQYF. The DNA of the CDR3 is TGCGCCAGCAGCCAGAAAAGGACTGGCGGGGCCGGCGAGACCCAGTACTTC.

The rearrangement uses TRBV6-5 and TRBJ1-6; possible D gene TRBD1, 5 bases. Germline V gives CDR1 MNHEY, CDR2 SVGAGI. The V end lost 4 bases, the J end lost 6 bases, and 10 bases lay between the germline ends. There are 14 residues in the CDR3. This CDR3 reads CASSFRVINSPLHF. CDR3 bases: TGTGCCAGCAGTTTCAGGGTAATTAATTCACCCCTCCACTTT.

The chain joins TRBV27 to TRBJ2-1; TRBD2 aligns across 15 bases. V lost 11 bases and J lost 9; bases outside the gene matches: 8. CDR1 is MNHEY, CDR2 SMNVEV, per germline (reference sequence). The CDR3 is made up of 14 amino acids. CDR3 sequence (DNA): TGTGCCTGCGGGACTAGCGGGGGGTTCGTTGAGCAGTTCTTC. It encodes CACGTSGGFVEQFF.

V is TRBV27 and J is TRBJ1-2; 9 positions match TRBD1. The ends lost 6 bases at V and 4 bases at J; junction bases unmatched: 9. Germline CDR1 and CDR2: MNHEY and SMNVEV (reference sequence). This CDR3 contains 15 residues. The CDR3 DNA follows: TGTGCCAGCAGCGAAGGACAGGGGTGGATCTATGGCTACACCTTC. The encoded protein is CASSEGQGWIYGYTF.